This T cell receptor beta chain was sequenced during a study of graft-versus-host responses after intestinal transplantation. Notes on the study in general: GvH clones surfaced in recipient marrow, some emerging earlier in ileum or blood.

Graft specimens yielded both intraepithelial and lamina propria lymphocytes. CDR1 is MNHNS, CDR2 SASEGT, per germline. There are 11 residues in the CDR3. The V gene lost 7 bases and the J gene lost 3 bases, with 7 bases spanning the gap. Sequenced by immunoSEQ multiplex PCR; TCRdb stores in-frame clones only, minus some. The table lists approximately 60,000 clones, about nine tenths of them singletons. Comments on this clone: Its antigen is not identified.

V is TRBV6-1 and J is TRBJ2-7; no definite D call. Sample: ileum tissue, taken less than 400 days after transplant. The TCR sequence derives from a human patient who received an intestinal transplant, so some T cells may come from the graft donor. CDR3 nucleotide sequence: TGTGCCAGCACTAGGGACTACGAGCAGTACTTC. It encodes CASTRDYEQYF.